This T cell receptor (beta chain) was sequenced during a study of response to subunit inactivated influenza vaccine. Study findings and constraints: Authors suggested each seasonal influenza vaccination recruits few new T cells.

This clonotype was observed at least ten times. The target antigen is unknown. Germline CDR1 reads SQVTM; CDR2 reads ANQGSEA. CDR3 length equals 15 residues. V gave up 4 bases and J gave up 3 bases, with 16 bases separating them. Each CDR3 protein is one row after TCRdb ran MiXCR on the RT-PCR reads. This table holds about half a million distinct CDR3 sequences, around 8% found once. Source: PBMCs from blood, taken less than 30 months after vaccination. This TCR was recovered from a man in his fifties or sixties who received an inactivated influenza vaccine. The V call is TRBV29-1, the J call TRBJ1-5; maybe TRBD1 (5 bases). The CDR3 coding sequence is TGCAGCGTTGTGTTGGGGGGGAATGCCAATCAGCCCCAGCATTTT. This sequence encodes CSVVLGGNANQPQHF.